These 27 T cell receptor beta chains share one sample of origin, sequenced in a study of blood T cell repertoires in COVID-19. Assay: immunoSEQ multiplex PCR; the TCRdb copy retains only in-frame clones and omits some. The sample consists of fewer than 500,000 clones, approximately 90% of them appearing once. Source material: PBMCs or T cells enriched from blood (not recorded which). These receptors came from a woman aged 25 to 39 with acute COVID-19.

The chain links TRBV11-2 to TRBJ1-2; D is undetermined. With 5 bases removed from V and 3 bases from J, the gap between germline ends came to 16 bases. The length of the CDR3 is 15 residues. The germline V gene has CDR1 SGHAT and CDR2 FQNNGV. CDR3 in amino acids: CASSHGDGVDYGYTF. The CDR3 bases are TGTGCCAGCAGCCACGGTGACGGGGTGGACTATGGCTACACCTTC.

The CDR3 coding sequence is TGTGCCACCAGCACGCACCCGGGTGCAACTAATGAAAAACTGTTTTTT. Translation gives CATSTHPGATNEKLFF. The V and J genes are TRBV15 and TRBJ1-4, with no clear D. Trimming left V 4 bases short and J 0 bases short, with 12 bases between. Germline loops: CDR1 LNHNV, CDR2 YYDKDF (reference sequence). The CDR3 sequence is 16 residues long.

CDR3 bases: TGTGCCAGCAGCTCGCTAGCGGGGGGGCCTCTGAAATTCGAGCAGTACTTC. Its translation is CASSSLAGGPLKFEQYF. The rearrangement links TRBV7-9 to TRBJ2-7, with TRBD2 matching over 12 bases. Trimming removed 4 bases from V and 6 bases from J; junction bases left unmatched: 13. Germline CDR1 reads SEHNR; CDR2 reads FQNEAQ (reference sequence). The CDR3 spans 17 residues.

This clone has just one count. The chain has TRBV24-1 and TRBJ2-1, with 7 bases lining up with TRBD1. With V trimmed by 8 bases and J by 1 base, 4 bases remained unmatched. The CDR3 is made up of 14 amino acids. Germline CDR1 reads KGHDR; CDR2 reads SFDVKD. DNA of the CDR3: TGTGCCACCAAGGGGGCTGGGTCCTACAATGAGCAGTTCTTC. It yields the protein CATKGAGSYNEQFF.

The chain uses TRBV5-1 and TRBJ2-3; 12 bases are shared with TRBD2. The ends lost 0 bases at V and 0 bases at J; junction bases unmatched: 5. The CDR3 length is 18 residues. Germline-derived CDR1 and CDR2 are SGHRS and YFSETQ. The CDR3 reads CASSLELAGGISTDTQYF. CDR3 coding DNA: TGCGCCAGCAGCTTGGAACTAGCGGGGGGTATAAGCACAGATACGCAGTATTTT.

J is TRBJ2-3 and V is TRBV6-2 or TRBV6-3; 8 bases fit TRBD1. CDR3 length equals 18 residues. The junction had 12 bases not matched to a gene; V was cut back by 2 bases and J by 2 bases. Germline lookup yields CDR1 MNHEY and CDR2 SVGEGT. CDR3 coding DNA: TGTGCCAGCAGTTACATGACAGGGGATGTTCGCTACACAGATACGCAGTATTTT. The encoded protein is CASSYMTGDVRYTDTQYF.

This clone has a handful of counts. The CDR3 protein is CASSATNRGEQYF. The CDR3 nucleotides read TGTGCCAGCAGTGCAACTAACAGGGGCGAGCAGTACTTC. The chain has TRBV6-4 and TRBJ2-7; TRBD1 matches at 7 bases. There are 13 residues in the CDR3. Germline-derived CDR1 and CDR2 are MRHNA and SNTAGT. After removal of 4 bases from V and 6 bases from J, the junction contained 6 bases not matched to a gene.

The rearrangement joins TRBV29-1 to TRBJ1-2, with TRBD1 identical over 10 bases. Unmatched junction bases numbered 2, after V lost 3 bases and J lost 7 bases. The CDR3 has 12 amino acids. The germline gives CDR1 SQVTM, CDR2 ANQGSEA. The CDR3 reads CSVEGQGFGYTF. In nucleotides, the CDR3 is TGCAGCGTTGAGGGACAGGGGTTTGGCTACACCTTC.

The chain couples TRBV9 to TRBJ2-3, with no clear D. Trimming stripped 0 bases from V and 4 bases from J, with 18 bases between. The CDR3 length is 17 residues. Germline CDR1 is SGDLS and CDR2 is YYNGEE. CDR3 sequence (DNA): TGTGCCAGCAGCGTAGGGGTCGGCGGTGTTCGGGCAGATACGCAGTATTTT. It yields the protein CASSVGVGGVRADTQYF.

In this sample, this clone turned up once. CDR3 nucleotide sequence: TGTGCCAGTAGCACCACACGGGGGAACACTGAAGCTTTCTTT. Protein sequence: CASSTTRGNTEAFF. This chain links TRBV19 with TRBJ1-1; no clear D. The germline CDR1 and CDR2 sequences are LNHDA and SQIVND (reference sequence). V was clipped by 6 bases and J by 1 base, with 12 bases between them. CDR3 length: 14 residues.

To note about this clone: An end of the junction differs from the germline gene, which may be a read error. This chain uses TRBV18 with TRBJ1-3; 7 nucleotides align to TRBD1. The CDR3 is 15 amino acids. CDR1 KGHSH and CDR2 LQKENI come from the germline V gene. In DNA, the CDR3 is TGTGCCAGCTCGGAACTAGGGGGCGCAGGAAGCACCATATATTTT. Its translation: CASSELGGAGSTIYF.

The chain is built from TRBV2 and TRBJ2-1, with 14 bases identical to TRBD2. Germline CDR1 is SNHLY and CDR2 is FYNNEI. With 9 bases clipped from V and 0 bases from J, the junction kept 7 bases outside the gene matches. The CDR3 loop spans 17 amino acids. DNA for the CDR3: TGTGCCAGAGGGACTAGCGGGGGATTGGGCTCCTACAATGAGCAGTTCTTC. Amino acids: CARGTSGGLGSYNEQFF.

The chain carries TRBV7-9 and TRBJ2-5; 8 nucleotides match TRBD1. The length of the CDR3 is 14 residues. V was clipped by 3 bases and J by 5 bases; unmatched bases: 5. Germline V gene sequence: CDR1 SEHNR, CDR2 FQNEAQ (reference sequence). CDR3 loop: CASSFSGGEETQYF. The CDR3 DNA follows: TGTGCCAGCAGCTTCTCAGGGGGCGAGGAGACCCAGTACTTC.

The rearrangement joins TRBV7-2 to TRBJ2-7, with a tentative D call TRBD2 (6 bases). V was pared by 5 bases and J by 2 bases, with 16 bases between. Per the germline V gene, CDR1 is SGHTA and CDR2 is FQGNSA. The CDR3 contains 15 residues. The CDR3 nucleotides are TGTGCCAGCAGCCCCCGGGGGACCGAGGCCTACGAGCAGTACTTC. This codes for CASSPRGTEAYEQYF.

The rearrangement joins TRBV7-9 to TRBJ2-1, with TRBD2 matching over 9 bases. In germline, CDR1 is SEHNR, CDR2 FQNEAQ (reference sequence). CDR3 size: 15 residues. The ends lost 1 base at V and 6 bases at J; junction bases unmatched: 4. The CDR3 sequence is CASSLGSGGINEQFF. As DNA, the CDR3 is TGTGCCAGCAGCTTAGGGAGCGGGGGGATCAATGAGCAGTTCTTC. Combining the CDR3 with reference TRBV7-9 and TRBJ2-1 gives the whole variable domain DTGVSQNPRHKITKRGQNVTFRCDPISEHNRLYWYRQTLGQGPEFLTYFQNEAQLEKSRLLSDRFSAERPKGSFSTLEIQRTEQGDSAMYLCASSLGSGGINEQFFGPGTRLTVL.

The J gene is TRBJ2-7, the V gene TRBV2; D is unclear. CDR1 and CDR2 (germline): SNHLY, FYNNEI. The CDR3 is 11 amino acids. Trimming removed 7 bases at V and 6 bases at J, with 10 bases between. CDR3 nucleotides: TGTGCCAGCACTATCAACGCCGAGCAGTACTTC. Protein sequence: CASTINAEQYF.

This clone appeared many times. The chain joins TRBV5-1 to TRBJ2-1; D may be TRBD2 (5 bases). Trimming left V 3 bases short and J 3 bases short, with 7 bases between. The CDR3 covers 13 residues. The germline gives CDR1 SGHRS, CDR2 YFSETQ. The CDR3 loop is CASSSDFYNEQFF. In DNA form, the CDR3 reads TGCGCCAGCAGCTCGGACTTCTACAATGAGCAGTTCTTC.

This clone was seen once. The chain carries TRBV5-1 and TRBJ2-7, with TRBD2 identical over 7 bases. V dropped 4 bases and J dropped 1; count of bases not matched to a gene: 5. This CDR3 comprises 14 residues. Looked up from germline, CDR1 is SGHRS and CDR2 is YFSETQ. CDR3 protein: CASSGGDGSYEQYF. As DNA, the CDR3 is TGCGCCAGCAGCGGGGGGGACGGGTCCTACGAGCAGTACTTC.

V is TRBV5-6 and J is TRBJ2-3; 7 bases match TRBD2. This CDR3 is built from 14 residues. With V trimmed by 3 bases and J by 5 bases, 6 bases remained unmatched. Germline values: CDR1 SGHDT, CDR2 YYEEEE. CDR3 protein: CASSSLTSEDTQYF. The CDR3, as DNA: TGTGCCAGCAGCTCGTTAACTAGCGAAGATACGCAGTATTTT.

The chain combines TRBV24-1 with TRBJ1-2; no definite D call. The CDR3 extends over 13 amino acids. CDR1 is KGHDR, CDR2 SFDVKD, per germline. V was clipped by 3 bases and J by 8 bases, with 12 bases between them. CDR3 region: CATSDAALPGYTF. The DNA of the CDR3 is TGTGCCACCAGTGATGCAGCGTTGCCGGGCTACACCTTC.

This chain connects TRBV6-1 to TRBJ1-6, with D unclear. The CDR3 has 13 amino acids. V was cut by 3 bases and J by 9 bases, with 9 bases left in between. The germline gives CDR1 MNHNS, CDR2 SASEGT. CDR3 amino acids: CASSERLLSPLHF. As DNA, the CDR3 is TGTGCCAGCAGTGAGCGACTACTTTCACCCCTCCACTTT.

A single count supports this clone. The rearrangement uses TRBV18 and TRBJ2-1; the D is unclear. The CDR3 runs to 14 residues. With 0 bases removed from V and 5 bases from J, the gap between germline ends came to 8 bases. CDR1 is KGHSH and CDR2 is LQKENI in the germline V gene. The CDR3 DNA is TGTGCCAGCTCACCACCATCTATTAACAATGAGCAGTTCTTC. It encodes CASSPPSINNEQFF.

This clone was observed once. V and J are TRBV21-1 and TRBJ1-4; TRBD1 is the table's D call, not checked against the DNA. TRBV21-1 is assigned pseudogene status. This CDR3 region has 13 residues. The chain's CDR3 is CASSQGKAEKLFF. In DNA form, the CDR3 reads TGTGCCAGCAGCCAGGGGAAGGCTGAAAAACTGTTTTTT.

This clone was observed a handful of times. The chain is built from TRBV28 and TRBJ1-5; D is uncertain. This CDR3 spans 13 amino acids. The V gene's germline CDR1 is MDHEN and CDR2 SYDVKM. The V and J ends lost 8 bases and 7 bases respectively, with 15 bases between them. For the CDR3, the DNA is TGTGCCAGCCAGTTACTACATGGCCAGCCCCAGCATTTT. Translation: CASQLLHGQPQHF.

The CDR3 coding sequence is TGTGCCAGTCTGGGCAGAGATAATTCACCCCTCCACTTT. Protein product: CASLGRDNSPLHF. The V gene is TRBV19, the J gene TRBJ1-6; D remains unclear. The CDR3 has 13 residues. Germline CDR1 LNHDA, CDR2 SQIVND (reference sequence). V was cut by 8 bases and J by 5 bases, with 10 bases left in between.

This chain joins TRBV27 and TRBJ1-2, with D perhaps TRBD1 (6 bases). The V gene's germline CDR1 is MNHEY and CDR2 SMNVEV (reference sequence). CDR3 length: 16 residues. V was clipped by 5 bases and J by 4 bases, with 20 bases between them. CDR3 amino acids: CASSTFMADRLYGYTF. CDR3 in DNA: TGTGCCAGCAGTACCTTTATGGCTGACAGGCTCTATGGCTACACCTTC.

The rearrangement uses TRBV29-1 and TRBJ1-5; D remains unclear. Germline CDR1 reads SQVTM; CDR2 reads ANQGSEA. CDR3 length: 15 amino acids. The V and J ends lost 7 bases and 0 bases respectively, with 16 bases between them. The CDR3: CSATTGVNSNQPQHF. The CDR3 DNA reads as TGCAGCGCAACCACGGGTGTAAATAGCAATCAGCCCCAGCATTTT.